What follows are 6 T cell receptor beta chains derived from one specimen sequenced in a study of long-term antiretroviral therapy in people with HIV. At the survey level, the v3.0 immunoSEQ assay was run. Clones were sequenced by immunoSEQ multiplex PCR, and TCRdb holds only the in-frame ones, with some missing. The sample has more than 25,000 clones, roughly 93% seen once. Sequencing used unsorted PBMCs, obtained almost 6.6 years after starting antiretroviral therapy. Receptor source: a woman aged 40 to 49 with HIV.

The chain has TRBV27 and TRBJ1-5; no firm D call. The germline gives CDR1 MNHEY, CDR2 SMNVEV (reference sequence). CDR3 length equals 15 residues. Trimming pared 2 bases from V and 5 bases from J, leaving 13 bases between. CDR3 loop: CASSLGSKAHQPQHF. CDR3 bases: TGTGCCAGCAGTTTAGGTAGTAAAGCCCATCAGCCCCAGCATTTT.

CDR3 DNA: TGCGCCAGCAGCCAAGATCTACCCGGGAGGATCGAGCTAAGGTTATTTAATTCACCCCTCCACTTT. This translates into CASSQDLPGRIELRLFNSPLHF. This chain uses TRBV4-3 with TRBJ1-6; D call uncertain. There are 22 residues in the CDR3. The germline V gene has CDR1 LGHNA and CDR2 YSLEER. Trimming took off 0 bases at V and 6 bases at J, with 30 bases between the two ends.

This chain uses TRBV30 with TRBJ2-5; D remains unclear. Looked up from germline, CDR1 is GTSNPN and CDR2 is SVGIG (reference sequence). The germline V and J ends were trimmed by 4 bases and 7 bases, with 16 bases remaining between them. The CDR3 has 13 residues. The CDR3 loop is CAWTPQVWGTQYF. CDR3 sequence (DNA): TGTGCCTGGACCCCCCAGGTATGGGGGACCCAGTACTTC.

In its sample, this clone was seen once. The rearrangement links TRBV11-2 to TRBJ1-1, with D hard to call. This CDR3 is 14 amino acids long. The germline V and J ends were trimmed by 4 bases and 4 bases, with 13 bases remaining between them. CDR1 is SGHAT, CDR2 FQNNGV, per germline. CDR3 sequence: CASSSSTRGTEAFF. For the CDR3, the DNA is TGTGCCAGCAGCTCCTCAACCCGAGGCACTGAAGCTTTCTTT. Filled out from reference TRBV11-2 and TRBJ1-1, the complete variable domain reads EAGVAQSPRYKIIEKRQSVAFWCNPISGHATLYWYQQILGQGPKLLIQFQNNGVVDDSQLPKDRFSAERLKGVDSTLKIQPAKLEDSAVYLCASSSSTRGTEAFFGQGTRLTVV.

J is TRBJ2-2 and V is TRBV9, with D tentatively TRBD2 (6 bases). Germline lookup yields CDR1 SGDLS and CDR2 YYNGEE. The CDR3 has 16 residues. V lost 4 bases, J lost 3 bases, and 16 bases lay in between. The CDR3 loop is CASSPHAGGDTGELFF. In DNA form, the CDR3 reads TGTGCCAGCAGCCCCCACGCCGGCGGGGACACCGGGGAGCTGTTTTTT.

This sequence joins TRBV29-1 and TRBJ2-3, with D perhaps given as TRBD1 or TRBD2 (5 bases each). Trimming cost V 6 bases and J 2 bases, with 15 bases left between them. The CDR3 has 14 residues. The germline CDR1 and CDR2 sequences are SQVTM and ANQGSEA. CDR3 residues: CSVVLGGFTDTQYF. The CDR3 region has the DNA TGCAGCGTCGTCCTTGGGGGTTTCACAGATACGCAGTATTTT.